One and the same sample provided the 9 T cell receptor beta chains below, sequenced in a study of CD8+ T cells in alopecia areata. cDNA prepared by RNA extraction and subsequent reverse transcription served as the template for sequencing. Using immunoSEQ multiplex PCR, the repertoire was profiled, and TCRdb retains in-frame clones only, with some absent. This repertoire shows some 210,000 clones, more than 55% found once; its top ten account for about 1.2%. Specified treatment: oral pan-JAK inhibitor, 5-10 mg twice daily. Sequenced here: CD4+ T cells sorted from blood, sampled at week 44, from a patient treated with tofacitinib. The origin of the receptors is a human donor with alopecia areata.

The chain is built from TRBV6-6 and TRBJ2-3; TRBD2 might be the D (6 bases). The CDR3 has 15 residues. Trimming left V 2 bases short and J 3 bases short, with 12 bases between. Germline V gene data show CDR1 as MNHNY and CDR2 as SVGAGI (reference sequence). Written as DNA, the CDR3 is TGTGCCAGCAGTTACCGGGACTCAGCAACAGATACGCAGTATTTT. Translation gives CASSYRDSATDTQYF.

The table lists this clone with a count of one. V and J are TRBV7-8 and TRBJ1-3; 10 positions agree with TRBD1. The germline gives CDR1 SGHVS, CDR2 FQNEAQ. The CDR3 consists of 16 residues. Trimming cost V 5 bases and J 2 bases; bases outside gene matches: 6. CDR3 amino acids: CASSQRDRGTGNTIYF. The CDR3 nucleotides are TGTGCCAGCAGCCAACGGGACAGGGGCACTGGAAACACCATATATTTT.

The chain combines TRBV19 with TRBJ2-3; D call uncertain. The CDR3 loop spans 8 amino acids. Between the trimmed V and J ends, which lost 10 bases and 11 bases, there was a span of 7 bases. The germline V gene encodes CDR1 LNHDA and CDR2 SQIVND (reference sequence). CDR3 nucleotide sequence: TGTGCCACTATAGGGCAGTATTTT. Its translation: CATIGQYF. The full variable domain, completed using reference TRBV19 and TRBJ2-3, is DGGITQSPKYLFRKEGQNVTLSCEQNLNHDAMYWYRQDPGQGLRLIYYSQIVNDFQKGDIAEGYSVSREKKESFPLTVTSAQKNPTAFYLCATIGQYFGPGTRLTVL.

This sequence joins TRBV7-3 and TRBJ1-2; a possible D gene is TRBD1 (5 bases). The ends were cut back, 5 bases at V and 6 bases at J, with 13 bases in the middle. Germline CDR1 is SGHTA and CDR2 is FQGTGA. This CDR3 spans 13 amino acids. The CDR3 region is CASSSGRGDGYTF. The CDR3 DNA reads as TGTGCCAGCAGCAGCGGGAGAGGGGATGGCTACACCTTC.

Only one count was recorded for this clone. This sequence joins TRBV11-2 and TRBJ2-1; 9 bases map to TRBD1. V was clipped by 5 bases and J by 4 bases; unmatched bases: 6. Germline V lookup: CDR1 SGHAT, CDR2 FQNNGV. The CDR3 is made up of 15 amino acids. The CDR3 nucleotides are TGTGCCAGCAGCCCGACAGGGGGACAATACAATGAGCAGTTCTTC. Translation gives CASSPTGGQYNEQFF. Full variable domain (remainder filled in from reference TRBV11-2 and TRBJ2-1): EAGVAQSPRYKIIEKRQSVAFWCNPISGHATLYWYQQILGQGPKLLIQFQNNGVVDDSQLPKDRFSAERLKGVDSTLKIQPAKLEDSAVYLCASSPTGGQYNEQFFGPGTRLTVL.

The chain is built from TRBV30 and TRBJ1-4; D is undetermined. Germline-derived CDR1 and CDR2 are GTSNPN and SVGIG (reference sequence). Trimming took 2 bases from V and 8 from J, leaving 18 bases between them. This CDR3 has 15 residues. The CDR3 nucleotides are TGTGCCTGGAGTCATACGAGCGGACGGGTGGAAAAACTGTTTTTT. This translates into CAWSHTSGRVEKLFF.

This clone has a handful of counts. V and J are TRBV28 and TRBJ1-6, with a weak D call TRBD1 (6 bases). Germline-derived CDR1 and CDR2 are MDHEN and SYDVKM. The CDR3 is 17 residues long. V was cut by 1 base and J by 9 bases, with 19 bases left in between. The DNA for the CDR3 is TGTGCCAGCAGTTTATTGAAAAGGACAGATTTGGGTTCACCCCTCCACTTT. Translated: CASSLLKRTDLGSPLHF.

This clone was picked up a small number of times. The rearrangement joins TRBV29-1 to TRBJ1-2; TRBD1 matches at 7 bases. Germline-derived CDR1 and CDR2 are SQVTM and ANQGSEA. Unmatched junction bases numbered 5, after V lost 3 bases and J lost 1 base. CDR3 length: 14 residues. CDR3 residues: CSVEAGGSNYGYTF. CDR3 bases: TGCAGCGTTGAGGCAGGGGGAAGTAACTATGGCTACACCTTC.

This clone appeared a few times. The chain carries TRBV10-3 and TRBJ1-5; no reliable D call. This CDR3 has 12 residues. Per germline, CDR1 ENHRY and CDR2 SYGVKD. The V end lost 10 bases, the J end lost 1 base, and 8 bases lay between the germline ends. CDR3 DNA sequence: TGTGCCACCGGAGACAGCAATCAGCCCCAGCATTTT. It encodes CATGDSNQPQHF.